The present entry profiles one T cell receptor (beta chain) with its context. CDR1 is LGHDT, CDR2 YNNKEL, per germline (reference sequence). V lost 4 bases and J lost 7, with 13 bases in between. This CDR3 has 14 residues. This specimen belongs to a study of T cell responses to AZD1222 COVID-19 vaccine. Only in-frame clones appear in the TCRdb table, and some are missing; sequencing was by immunoSEQ multiplex PCR. The sample holds roughly 92,000 clones, roughly 89% seen once. The sequences come from peripheral blood, collected 28 days after the second AZD1222 dose. This chain joins TRBV3-1 (or the pseudogene TRBV3-2) and TRBJ1-4, with D perhaps TRBD1 (6 bases). This TCR derives from an adult who received the AZD1222 COVID-19 vaccine. In nucleotides, the CDR3 is TGTGCCAGCAGCCGGGGGCAGGGTGGTGAAAAACTGTTTTTT. It codes for CASSRGQGGEKLFF.